Following are 18 T cell receptor beta chains from one sample sequenced in a study of OX40 agonist ivuxolimab in advanced cancers. TCRdb's table, derived via immunoSEQ multiplex PCR, lists solely in-frame clones and lacks some. The repertoire holds 35,000 or so clones, with roughly four fifths as singletons. The sample consisted of CD4+ or CD8+ T cells sorted from blood, taken in a trial of the OX40 agonist ivuxolimab. These receptors all stem from an adult with an advanced solid tumor such as melanoma, head and neck, liver or kidney cancer.

By sample share, this clone is medium-sized. The V gene is TRBV4-1, the J gene TRBJ2-2; unclear D gene. This CDR3 contains 16 residues. V lost 1 base, J lost 5 bases, and 14 bases lay in between. Looked up from germline, CDR1 is MGHRA and CDR2 is YSYEKL. The CDR3 protein is CASSQGRVTLTGELFF. In DNA, the CDR3 is TGCGCCAGCAGCCAAGGCCGGGTCACATTAACCGGGGAGCTGTTTTTT.

V and J are TRBV23-1 and TRBJ1-6; TRBD1 might be the D (5 bases). TRBV23-1 is an open reading frame whose function is uncertain. The V end lost 5 bases, the J end lost 0 bases, and 14 bases lay between the germline ends. This CDR3 has 17 residues. The CDR3 DNA reads TGCGCCAGCAGTTACTGCGGGGCGAGCTCCTATAATTCACCCCTCCACTTT. Protein product: CASSYCGASSYNSPLHF.

The V call is TRBV25-1, the J call TRBJ2-5, with no clear D. Trimming removed 6 bases at V and 8 bases at J, with 10 bases between. CDR1 is MGHDK, CDR2 SYGVNS, per germline. There are 11 residues in the CDR3. The DNA of the CDR3 is TGTGCCAGCAGCCCCTTAGTTACCCAGTACTTC. Translated, it gives CASSPLVTQYF.

The V call is TRBV19, the J call TRBJ2-1; tentative D call: TRBD2 (5 bases). The V gene lost 0 bases and the J gene lost 9 bases, with 15 bases spanning the gap. CDR3 length: 15 amino acids. CDR1 LNHDA and CDR2 SQIVND come from the germline V gene (reference sequence). As DNA, the CDR3 is TGTGCCAGTAGTATAGAGGTCGGGGTGGGTCCTGAGCAGTTCTTC. Its translation: CASSIEVGVGPEQFF.

V usage is TRBV18 and J usage is TRBJ2-3; maybe TRBD1 (5 bases). The V and J ends lost 5 bases and 5 bases respectively, with 11 bases between them. The CDR3 consists of 13 residues. Germline CDR1 is KGHSH and CDR2 is LQKENI. The CDR3 here is CASSALTGDTQYF. In DNA, the CDR3 is TGTGCCAGCTCAGCACTTACAGGAGATACGCAGTATTTT.

This chain links TRBV28 with TRBJ2-7; D unclear. This CDR3 is built from 10 residues. Germline CDR1 and CDR2: MDHEN and SYDVKM. V lost 8 bases to trimming and J lost 3 bases, with 5 bases between them. The CDR3 region is CASGLYEQYF. The CDR3 DNA reads as TGTGCCAGCGGCCTCTACGAGCAGTACTTC.

The chain links TRBV28 to TRBJ2-1; D is uncertain. Germline V lookup: CDR1 MDHEN, CDR2 SYDVKM. The CDR3 is made up of 10 amino acids. The germline V and J ends were trimmed by 6 bases and 5 bases, with 2 bases remaining between them. CDR3: CASRDNEQFF. Here the CDR3 DNA reads TGTGCCAGCAGAGACAATGAGCAGTTCTTC.

The chain couples TRBV5-4 to TRBJ2-7, with 9 bases matching TRBD1. The CDR3 consists of 14 residues. V shed 4 bases and J 3 bases; nucleotides not matched to a gene: 5. Germline V CDR1 and CDR2: SGHNT, YYREEE (reference sequence). The CDR3 sequence: CASSTRTGDYEQYF. In nucleotides, the CDR3 is TGTGCCAGCAGCACCCGGACAGGGGACTACGAGCAGTACTTC.

V gene TRBV30 combines with J gene TRBJ2-6; D may be TRBD2 (5 bases). V lost 4 bases and J lost 1, with 8 bases in between. CDR1 and CDR2 from the germline V gene are GTSNPN and SVGIG (reference sequence). This CDR3 region has 14 residues. CDR3 in amino acids: CAWIGGSGANVLTF. The CDR3, as DNA: TGTGCCTGGATTGGCGGGTCTGGGGCCAACGTCCTGACTTTC. The full variable domain, in which reference TRBV30 and TRBJ2-6 provide the parts outside the CDR3, is SQTIHQWPATLVQPVGSPLSLECTVEGTSNPNLYWYRQAAGRGLQLLFYSVGIGQISSEVPQNLSASRPQDRQFILSSKKLLLSDSGFYLCAWIGGSGANVLTFGAGSRLTVL.

The chain is built from TRBV11-3 and TRBJ2-3; no clear D. The V end lost 0 bases, the J end lost 2 bases, and 12 bases lay between the germline ends. CDR1 is SGHNT and CDR2 is YENEEA in the germline V gene. The CDR3 loop spans 16 amino acids. The CDR3 DNA follows: TGTGCCAGCAGCTTAGAGAGTAGGGTGGACACAGATACGCAGTATTTT. Translating it yields CASSLESRVDTDTQYF.

The rearrangement links TRBV18 to TRBJ2-3; D possibly uses TRBD1 or TRBD2 (5 bases each). Between the trimmed V and J ends, which lost 3 bases and 0 bases, there was a span of 13 bases. This CDR3 spans 16 amino acids. Per the germline V gene, CDR1 is KGHSH and CDR2 is LQKENI. In DNA form, the CDR3 reads TGTGCCAGCTCACCTCCGGGACGGATAAGCACAGATACGCAGTATTTT. It encodes CASSPPGRISTDTQYF.

The V and J genes are TRBV7-8 and TRBJ2-1; D remains unclear. The CDR3 loop spans 16 amino acids. Germline assignment: CDR1 SGHVS and CDR2 FQNEAQ. Trimming shortened V by 0 bases and J by 0 bases, and 9 bases separated the two germline ends. The CDR3 loop reads CASSLARVSSYNEQFF. CDR3 nucleotides: TGTGCCAGCAGCTTAGCCCGGGTGAGCTCCTACAATGAGCAGTTCTTC.

The chain joins TRBV5-6 to TRBJ2-7; 10 bases match TRBD2. Germline V gene sequence: CDR1 SGHDT, CDR2 YYEEEE. This CDR3 comprises 15 residues. Unmatched junction bases numbered 5, after V lost 0 bases and J lost 5 bases. The CDR3 region is CASSLVAGGGNEQYF. The CDR3 DNA reads TGTGCCAGCAGCTTGGTAGCGGGGGGCGGGAACGAGCAGTACTTC.

V usage is TRBV5-3 and J usage is TRBJ2-5; 9 bases are a match to TRBD1. TRBV5-3 has ORF status, its function being uncertain. The junction had 10 bases not matched to a gene; V was cut back by 6 bases and J by 1 base. The CDR3 length is 16 residues. CDR3 DNA: TGTGCCAGAACCCTCCCGGGACAGGGTACCCAAGAGACCCAGTACTTC. This codes for CARTLPGQGTQETQYF.

The chain couples TRBV4-1 to TRBJ1-2; no firm D call. Germline CDR1 MGHRA, CDR2 YSYEKL. The CDR3 contains 14 residues. V dropped 2 bases and J dropped 7 bases, with 14 bases sitting between them. CDR3 region: CASSQPTEGSGYTF. The CDR3 DNA follows: TGCGCCAGCAGCCAACCCACTGAAGGGAGTGGCTACACCTTC.

By its share, this clone is medium-sized. The chain carries TRBV28 and TRBJ2-5, with a tentative D call TRBD1 (6 bases). This CDR3 comprises 17 residues. From germline, CDR1 is MDHEN and CDR2 SYDVKM. Trimming stripped 6 bases from V and 4 bases from J, with 24 bases between. For the CDR3, the DNA is TGTGCCAGCAGCGCTTTACACGTACCGGGACAAAGAGAGACCCAGTACTTC. Protein sequence: CASSALHVPGQRETQYF.

The chain couples TRBV11-2 to TRBJ2-7; TRBD2 matches 7 bases. The CDR3 spans 16 residues. Germline V CDR1 and CDR2: SGHAT, FQNNGV. V dropped 6 bases and J dropped 6; count of bases not matched to a gene: 17. Here the CDR3 reads CASRSPRGSGPGEQYF. CDR3 in DNA: TGTGCCAGCAGATCTCCTAGGGGTAGCGGGCCGGGCGAGCAGTACTTC. Drawing the rest from reference TRBV11-2 and TRBJ2-7, the complete variable domain is EAGVAQSPRYKIIEKRQSVAFWCNPISGHATLYWYQQILGQGPKLLIQFQNNGVVDDSQLPKDRFSAERLKGVDSTLKIQPAKLEDSAVYLCASRSPRGSGPGEQYFGPGTRLTVT.

The chain couples TRBV15 to TRBJ2-5, with a possible D match to TRBD2 (6 bases). This CDR3 is built from 14 residues. V lost 6 bases, J lost 4 bases, and 15 bases lay in between. Looked up from germline, CDR1 is LNHNV and CDR2 is YYDKDF (reference sequence). The CDR3 loop is CATRGSGVGETQYF. For the CDR3, the DNA is TGTGCCACCAGGGGTAGCGGAGTAGGAGAGACCCAGTACTTC.